This T cell receptor beta chain was identified during a study of shared clonotypes between healthy human individuals. Study-wide findings and caveats: Estimated richness was generally greater in naive than memory subsets. Expectations were that clonotype sharing among donors would be affected by sequencing depth. The study found lower generation probabilities in non-shared clonotypes than in those shared by all four donors.

Naive CD8 cells lacked CD45RO and underwent positive selection for CCR7, leaving out terminally differentiated effector memory CD45RA+ cells. A word on this clone: Its cognate antigen is unknown.

TCRdb keeps only in-frame clones here, not all; method: immunoSEQ multiplex PCR. The sample includes roughly 770,000 clones, 90% to 97% of them seen just once. The source material was naive CD8+ T cells sorted from blood. The source is a man aged 25 to 40 in good health.

CDR3 DNA: TGTGCCAGCAGCGGCAGGGGTCACGAGCAGTACTTC. It encodes CASSGRGHEQYF. The V gene is TRBV5-6, the J gene TRBJ2-7; tentatively, D is TRBD1 (6 bases). The CDR3 is 12 residues long. Germline values: CDR1 SGHDT, CDR2 YYEEEE. Trimming removed 4 bases at V and 5 bases at J, with 10 bases between.